This TCR beta chain comes out of a study of T cell responses to AZD1222 COVID-19 vaccine. Assay: immunoSEQ multiplex PCR; the TCRdb copy retains only in-frame clones and omits some. This table has over 95,000 clones, about 87% appearing once. From germline, CDR1 is SEHNR and CDR2 FQNEAQ (reference sequence). The V gene end was trimmed by 5 bases and the J gene end by 5 bases; junction bases not matched to a gene: 3. The CDR3 totals 13 residues. The chain recombines TRBV7-9 with TRBJ2-5; 9 bases are a match to TRBD2. The source is an adult who received the AZD1222 COVID-19 vaccine. The source material was peripheral blood, sampled 28 days after the second AZD1222 dose. The CDR3 DNA reads as TGTGCCAGCAGCGAGCTAGCGGGGGAGACCCAGTACTTC. This sequence encodes CASSELAGETQYF.